This T cell receptor beta chain came from a study of monozygotic twins with inflammatory bowel disease. Study results and caveats: Repertoire likeness was no different across concordant and discordant twins, perhaps owing to restricted power.

TCRdb reworked the 5' RACE reads into one entry per CDR3 protein, no DNA. Recorded for this sample: 350,000 to 400,000 distinct CDR3 sequences. To note about this clonotype: What it binds is not known.

The CDR3 spans 16 residues. The germline V gene has CDR1 SGHVS and CDR2 FNYEAQ. The receptor was isolated from a human donor with ulcerative colitis or Crohn's disease, or a healthy co-twin of an affected twin (not recorded which). The chain carries TRBV7-6 and TRBJ2-5; TCRdb returns TRBD2, unconfirmable since there is no DNA. The specimen was blood. The CDR3 loop reads CASSLMKAGNQETQYF.